Each of the 6 T cell receptor beta chains below was sequenced from the same sample in a study of cytomegalovirus exposure and HLA in healthy donors. TCRdb's copy holds only in-frame clones and misses some; the assay was immunoSEQ multiplex PCR. The table has 60,000 to 80,000 clones, around four fifths seen once. Sequenced: PBMCs. These receptors were taken from a man under 40 in good health and CMV-seronegative.

The chain has TRBV19 and TRBJ2-5, with a weak D call TRBD2 (6 bases). The CDR3 length is 11 residues. V shed 9 bases and J shed 1 base, with 6 bases lying between them. Germline V gene sequence: CDR1 LNHDA, CDR2 SQIVND (reference sequence). The chain's CDR3 is CASGGQETQYF. In nucleotides, the CDR3 is TGTGCCAGCGGGGGCCAAGAGACCCAGTACTTC.

The chain combines TRBV6-5 with TRBJ2-1; 7 bases fit TRBD2. The V gene end was trimmed by 3 bases and the J gene end by 6 bases; junction bases not matched to a gene: 8. This CDR3 region has 15 residues. Germline V CDR1 and CDR2: MNHEY, SVGAGI. CDR3 sequence reads: CASSYGAGAGNEQFF. CDR3 DNA: TGTGCCAGCAGTTATGGCGCGGGAGCTGGCAATGAGCAGTTCTTC.

This clone was observed once. The chain joins TRBV5-4 to TRBJ1-6; D is ambiguous. Between the trimmed V and J ends, which lost 5 bases and 1 base, there was a span of 13 bases. The CDR3 is 16 residues long. Germline V gene data show CDR1 as SGHNT and CDR2 as YYREEE (reference sequence). CDR3 DNA sequence: TGTGCCAGCAGGGATCGTTACGGGTCCTATAATTCACCCCTCCACTTT. It yields the protein CASRDRYGSYNSPLHF. Based on the CDR3 plus reference TRBV5-4 and TRBJ1-6, the full variable domain is ETGVTQSPTHLIKTRGQQVTLRCSSQSGHNTVSWYQQALGQGPQFIFQYYREEENGRGNFPPRFSGLQFPNYSSELNVNALELDDSALYLCASRDRYGSYNSPLHFGNGTRLTVT.

The rearrangement uses TRBV6-6 and TRBJ1-1; the D gene is possibly TRBD1 (5 bases). From germline, CDR1 is MNHNY and CDR2 SVGAGI (reference sequence). The CDR3 has 12 amino acids. V was pared by 10 bases and J by 7 bases, with 16 bases between. Here the CDR3 reads CATGGSGLEAFF. CDR3 DNA sequence: TGTGCCACGGGGGGATCGGGCCTTGAAGCTTTCTTT.

This clone has only a few counts. This rearrangement joins TRBV4-3 to TRBJ2-1, with 11 bases that match TRBD2. The CDR3 runs 19 residues. The trim removed 0 bases at V and 1 base at J, leaving 8 bases unmatched. Germline assignment: CDR1 LGHNA and CDR2 YSLEER. The CDR3: CASSQEDSGGARSYNEQFF. Written as DNA, the CDR3 is TGCGCCAGCAGCCAAGAAGATAGCGGGGGGGCGCGGTCCTACAATGAGCAGTTCTTC.

J is TRBJ2-2 and V is TRBV10-1, with 8 positions matching TRBD1. The CDR3 has 19 amino acids. V lost 2 bases and J lost 4; bases outside the gene matches: 15. Germline lookup yields CDR1 WNHNN and CDR2 SYGVQD (reference sequence). Here the CDR3 reads CASSEGGLLQGVGTGELFF. CDR3 nucleotide sequence: TGCGCCAGCAGTGAGGGGGGTCTTCTACAGGGGGTGGGCACCGGGGAGCTGTTTTTT.